A selection of T cell receptor beta chains follows, all from one sample in a study of blood T cell repertoires in COVID-19. Method: immunoSEQ multiplex PCR; TCRdb's copy keeps in-frame clones and lacks some. The table shows about 86,000 clones, with 80% to 90% occurring only once. Sequencing was done on a sample of peripheral blood. The receptors stem from a human donor in a cohort sampled during active COVID-19. Both conserved end residues are part of each CDR3. A D gene is named only where the DNA matches it firmly. Expanded clones get a size class; other rows say once, few or many, or leave the size out.

CDR3 | DNA | D | V | size | J
CASSWGLADSYEQYF | TGTGCCAGCAGCTGGGGACTAGCGGACTCCTACGAGCAGTACTTC | TRBD2 | TRBV7-9 | - | TRBJ2-7
CASSLGIQGAETQYF | TGTGCCAGCAGCTTAGGGATTCAGGGGGCAGAGACCCAGTACTTC | TRBD1 | TRBV7-3 | - | TRBJ2-5
CASSSTSRTSFSYNEQFF | TGTGCCAGCAGTTCAACGTCACGGACATCATTCTCCTACAATGAGCAGTTCTTC | - | TRBV28 | few | TRBJ2-1
CASFISGTRNPNEQFF | TGCGCCAGCTTCATCTCCGGGACTAGAAACCCCAATGAGCAGTTCTTC | TRBD2 | TRBV5-1 | - | TRBJ2-1
CASSATGAAQGELFF | TGTGCCAGCAGTGCGACGGGAGCCGCTCAGGGGGAGCTGTTTTTT | - | TRBV6-4 | once | TRBJ2-2
CASSQLGGAETQYF | TGTGCCAGCAGCCAATTAGGGGGGGCAGAGACCCAGTACTTC | - | TRBV3-1/TRBV3-2 | - | TRBJ2-5
CASSHSNTGELFF | TGTGCCAGCAGCCACTCGAACACCGGGGAGCTGTTTTTT | - | TRBV4-2 | - | TRBJ2-2
CASSQDPAGAADTQYF | TGTGCCAGCAGCCAAGATCCGGCGGGGGCGGCAGATACGCAGTATTTT | - | TRBV3-1/TRBV3-2 | - | TRBJ2-3
CASTRQGNTGELFF | TGTGCCAGCACTAGACAGGGGAACACCGGGGAGCTGTTTTTT | TRBD1 | TRBV6-5 | - | TRBJ2-2
CASSQGPGGSGEQYF | TGTGCCAGCAGCCAAGGGCCAGGGGGTTCGGGTGAGCAGTACTTC | TRBD1 | TRBV3-1/TRBV3-2 | - | TRBJ2-7
CASSTSGTGNQPQHF | TGTGCCAGCAGCACCTCCGGGACAGGCAATCAGCCCCAGCATTTT | TRBD1 | TRBV7-9 | once | TRBJ1-5
CASSPGGTLVGNTIYF | TGTGCCAGCAGCCCTGGGGGGACTCTCGTTGGAAACACCATATATTTT | - | TRBV28 | once | TRBJ1-3
CATSARDRDSNQPQHF | TGTGCCACCAGTGCCCGGGACAGAGATAGCAATCAGCCCCAGCATTTT | TRBD1 | TRBV24-1 | - | TRBJ1-5
CASSLSGRTGELFF | TGTGCCAGCAGTCTGAGCGGTCGCACCGGGGAGCTGTTTTTT | - | TRBV28 | - | TRBJ2-2
CASSLEGTGELFF | TGTGCCAGCAGCTTAGAGGGGACCGGGGAGCTGTTTTTT | - | TRBV7-2 | - | TRBJ2-2
CASSYTNTGELFF | TGTGCCAGCAGTTACACGAACACCGGGGAGCTGTTTTTT | - | TRBV11-2 | few | TRBJ2-2
CASSLVGLADTYEQYF | TGTGCCAGCAGCTTAGTTGGACTAGCGGATACCTACGAGCAGTACTTC | TRBD2 | TRBV7-9 | - | TRBJ2-7
CASSLNTNYGYTF | TGTGCCAGCAGTTTAAATACTAACTATGGCTACACCTTC | - | TRBV27 | - | TRBJ1-2
CASSLWGEGPNEQFF | TGTGCCAGCAGCTTATGGGGGGAGGGCCCAAATGAGCAGTTCTTC | TRBD2 | TRBV7-2 | few | TRBJ2-1
CASRTAGTGNSYEQYF | TGTGCCAGCAGGACAGCCGGGACAGGTAATTCCTACGAGCAGTACTTC | TRBD1 | TRBV27 | - | TRBJ2-7
CASSPDSTEAFF | TGTGCCAGCAGTCCGGACAGCACTGAAGCTTTCTTT | - | TRBV12-3/TRBV12-4 | - | TRBJ1-1
CSVSGTSGRLSNNEQFF | TGCAGCGTATCCGGGACTAGCGGGAGGCTTTCCAACAATGAGCAGTTCTTC | TRBD2 | TRBV29-1 | - | TRBJ2-1
CASSSGNSGWSYNEQFF | TGTGCCAGCAGCTCGGGGAACAGCGGGTGGTCGTACAATGAGCAGTTCTTC | - | TRBV7-9 | - | TRBJ2-1
CASRGMGGASDEQYF | TGCGCCAGCCGCGGGATGGGAGGAGCCTCGGACGAGCAGTACTTC | - | TRBV5-1 | many | TRBJ2-7
CASSYRQLFSGEQYF | TGTGCCAGTAGCTACCGACAGCTTTTCTCCGGCGAGCAGTACTTC | - | TRBV19 | - | TRBJ2-7
CASSPGGSYEQYF | TGTGCCAGCAGCCCCGGGGGCTCCTACGAGCAGTACTTC | - | TRBV19 | - | TRBJ2-7
CSVDGGITGNTIYF | TGCAGCGTTGATGGGGGGATAACTGGAAACACCATATATTTT | - | TRBV29-1 | - | TRBJ1-3